A single T cell receptor (beta chain) is shown here with its context. Here immunoSEQ multiplex PCR was the method, and the copy in TCRdb shows in-frame clones only, minus some. The sample lists around 25,000 clones; 82% were seen once. All trial patients relapsed after autologous stem cell transplantation. From germline, CDR1 is LNHDA and CDR2 SQIVND (reference sequence). With 6 bases removed from V and 2 bases from J, the gap between germline ends came to 11 bases. CDR3 length: 15 amino acids. This record comes from a study of PD-1 blockade in classical Hodgkin lymphoma. The sequence was obtained from a human donor with classical Hodgkin lymphoma. The source was peripheral blood mononuclear cells (PBMCs), collected before the second cycle of nivolumab. V usage is TRBV19 and J usage is TRBJ2-6, with D perhaps matching TRBD1 (6 bases). The CDR3 DNA is TGTGCCAGTAGCATCCAGGGGACTGGGGCCAACGTCCTGACTTTC. Translating it yields CASSIQGTGANVLTF.